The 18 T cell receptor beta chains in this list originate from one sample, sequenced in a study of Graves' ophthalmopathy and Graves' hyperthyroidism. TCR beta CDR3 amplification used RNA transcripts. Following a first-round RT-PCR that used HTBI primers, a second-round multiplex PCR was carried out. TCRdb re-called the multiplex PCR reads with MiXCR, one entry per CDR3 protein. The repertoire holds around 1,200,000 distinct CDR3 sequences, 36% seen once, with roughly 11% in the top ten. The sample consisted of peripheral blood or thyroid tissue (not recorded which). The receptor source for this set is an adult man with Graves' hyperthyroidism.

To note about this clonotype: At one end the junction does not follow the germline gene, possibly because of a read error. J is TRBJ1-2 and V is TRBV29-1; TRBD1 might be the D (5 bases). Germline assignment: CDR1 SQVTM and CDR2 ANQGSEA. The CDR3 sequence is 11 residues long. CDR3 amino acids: CGVARDAGNTF. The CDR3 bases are TGCGGCGTTGCAAGGGACGCTGGAAACACCTTC. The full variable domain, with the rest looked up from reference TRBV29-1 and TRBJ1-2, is SAVISQKPSRDICQRGTSLTIQCQVDSQVTMMFWYRQQPGQSLTLIATANQGSEATYESGFVIDKFPISRPNLTFSTLTVSNMSPEDSSIYLCGVARDAGNTFGSGTRLTVV.

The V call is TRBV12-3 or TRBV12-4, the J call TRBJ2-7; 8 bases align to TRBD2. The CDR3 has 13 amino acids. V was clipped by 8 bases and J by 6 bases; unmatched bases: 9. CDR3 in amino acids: CASGAGALIEQYF. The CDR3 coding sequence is TGTGCCAGCGGAGCGGGAGCCCTCATCGAGCAGTACTTC.

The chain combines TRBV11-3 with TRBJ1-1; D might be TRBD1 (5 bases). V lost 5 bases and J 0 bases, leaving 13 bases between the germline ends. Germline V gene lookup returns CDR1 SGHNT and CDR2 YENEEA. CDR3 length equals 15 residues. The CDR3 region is CASSQARQMNTEAFF. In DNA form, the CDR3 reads TGTGCCAGCAGCCAAGCGCGACAGATGAACACTGAAGCTTTCTTT. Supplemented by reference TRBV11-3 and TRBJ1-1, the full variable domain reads EAGVVQSPRYKIIEKKQPVAFWCNPISGHNTLYWYLQNLGQGPELLIRYENEEAVDDSQLPKDRFSAERLKGVDSTLKIQPAELGDSAVYLCASSQARQMNTEAFFGQGTRLTVV.

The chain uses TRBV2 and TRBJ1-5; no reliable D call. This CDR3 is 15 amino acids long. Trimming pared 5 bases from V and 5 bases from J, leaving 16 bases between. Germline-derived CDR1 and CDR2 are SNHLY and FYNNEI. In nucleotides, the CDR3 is TGTGCCAGCAGTTTATTGGCCGGGAGGGATCAGCCCCAGCATTTT. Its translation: CASSLLAGRDQPQHF.

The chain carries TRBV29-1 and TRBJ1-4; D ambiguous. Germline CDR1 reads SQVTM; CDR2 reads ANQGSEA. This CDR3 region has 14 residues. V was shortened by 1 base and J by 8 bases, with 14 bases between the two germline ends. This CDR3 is CSVEVVGVGEKLFF. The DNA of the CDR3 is TGCAGCGTTGAAGTGGTGGGAGTTGGGGAAAAACTGTTTTTT.

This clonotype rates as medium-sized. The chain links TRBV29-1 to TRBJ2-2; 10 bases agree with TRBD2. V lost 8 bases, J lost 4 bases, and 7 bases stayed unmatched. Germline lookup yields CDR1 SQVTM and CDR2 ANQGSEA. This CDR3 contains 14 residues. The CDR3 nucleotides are TGCAGCTTGCGACTAGCGGGTGGCACCGGGGAGCTGTTTTTT. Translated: CSLRLAGGTGELFF.

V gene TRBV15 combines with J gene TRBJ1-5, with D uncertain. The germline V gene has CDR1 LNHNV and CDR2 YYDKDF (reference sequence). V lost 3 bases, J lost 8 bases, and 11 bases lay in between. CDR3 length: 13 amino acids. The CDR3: CATSSYPGEPQHF. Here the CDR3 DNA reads TGTGCCACCAGCAGTTACCCCGGGGAGCCCCAGCATTTT. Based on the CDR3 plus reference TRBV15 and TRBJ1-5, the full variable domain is DAMVIQNPRYQVTQFGKPVTLSCSQTLNHNVMYWYQQKSSQAPKLLFHYYDKDFNNEADTPDNFQSRRPNTSFCFLDIRSPGLGDTAMYLCATSSYPGEPQHFGDGTRLSIL.

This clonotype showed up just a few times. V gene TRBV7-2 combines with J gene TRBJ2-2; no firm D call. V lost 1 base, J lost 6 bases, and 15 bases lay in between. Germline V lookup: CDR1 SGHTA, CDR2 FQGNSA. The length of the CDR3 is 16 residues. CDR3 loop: CASSLVHFTSAGELFF. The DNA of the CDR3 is TGTGCCAGCAGCTTAGTACACTTTACGTCGGCCGGGGAGCTGTTTTTT.

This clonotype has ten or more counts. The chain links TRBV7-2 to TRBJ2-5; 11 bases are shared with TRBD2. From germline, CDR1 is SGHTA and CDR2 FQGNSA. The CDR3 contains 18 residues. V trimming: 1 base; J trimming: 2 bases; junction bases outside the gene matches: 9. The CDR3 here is CASSLGRLAGMVQETQYF. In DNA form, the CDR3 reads TGTGCCAGCAGCTTAGGGAGACTAGCGGGGATGGTACAAGAGACCCAGTACTTC.

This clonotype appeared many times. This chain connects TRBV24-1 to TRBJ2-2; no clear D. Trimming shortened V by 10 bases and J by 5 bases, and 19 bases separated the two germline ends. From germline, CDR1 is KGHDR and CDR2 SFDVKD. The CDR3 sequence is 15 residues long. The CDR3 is CATRPQNGRTGELFF. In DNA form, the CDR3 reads TGTGCCACAAGACCACAAAACGGAAGGACCGGGGAGCTGTTTTTT.

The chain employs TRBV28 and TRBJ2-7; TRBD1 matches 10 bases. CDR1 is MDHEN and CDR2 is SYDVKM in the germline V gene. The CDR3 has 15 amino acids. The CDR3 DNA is TGTGCTGCCGTTCCAGGACAGGGGGTACGCTACGAGCAGTACTTC. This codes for CAAVPGQGVRYEQYF. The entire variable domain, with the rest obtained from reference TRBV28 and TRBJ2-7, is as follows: DVKVTQSSRYLVKRTGEKVFLECVQDMDHENMFWYRQDPGLGLRLIYFSYDVKMKEKGDIPEGYSVSREKKERFSLILESASTNQTSMYLCAAVPGQGVRYEQYFGPGTRLTVT.

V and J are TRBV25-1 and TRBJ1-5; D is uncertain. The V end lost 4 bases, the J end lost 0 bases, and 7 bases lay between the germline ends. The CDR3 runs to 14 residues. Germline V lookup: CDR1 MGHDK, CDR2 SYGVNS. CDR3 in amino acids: CASSAPGSNQPQHF. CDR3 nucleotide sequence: TGTGCCAGCAGTGCCCCCGGTAGCAATCAGCCCCAGCATTTT.

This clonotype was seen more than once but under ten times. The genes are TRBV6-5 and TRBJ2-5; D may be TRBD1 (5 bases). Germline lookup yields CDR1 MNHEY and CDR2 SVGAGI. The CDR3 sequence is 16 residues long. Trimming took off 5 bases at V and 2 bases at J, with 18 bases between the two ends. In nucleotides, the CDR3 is TGTGCCAGCAGTGAAACAACATGGACATGGCAAGAGACCCAGTACTTC. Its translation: CASSETTWTWQETQYF.

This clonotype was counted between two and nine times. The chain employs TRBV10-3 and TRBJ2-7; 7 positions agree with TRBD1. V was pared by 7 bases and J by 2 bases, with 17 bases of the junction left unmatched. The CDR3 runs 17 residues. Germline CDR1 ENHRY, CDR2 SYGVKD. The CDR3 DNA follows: TGTGCCATCAACGAGGGGGCGGTCGGGACGGGGACCTACGAGCAGTACTTC. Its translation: CAINEGAVGTGTYEQYF.

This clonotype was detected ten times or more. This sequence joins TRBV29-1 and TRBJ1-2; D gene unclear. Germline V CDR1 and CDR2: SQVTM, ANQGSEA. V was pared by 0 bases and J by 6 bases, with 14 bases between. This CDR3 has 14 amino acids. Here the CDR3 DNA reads TGCAGCGTTGAAGATCTACAGTTCCTTAATGGCTACACCTTC. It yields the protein CSVEDLQFLNGYTF. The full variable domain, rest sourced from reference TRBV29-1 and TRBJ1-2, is SAVISQKPSRDICQRGTSLTIQCQVDSQVTMMFWYRQQPGQSLTLIATANQGSEATYESGFVIDKFPISRPNLTFSTLTVSNMSPEDSSIYLCSVEDLQFLNGYTFGSGTRLTVV.

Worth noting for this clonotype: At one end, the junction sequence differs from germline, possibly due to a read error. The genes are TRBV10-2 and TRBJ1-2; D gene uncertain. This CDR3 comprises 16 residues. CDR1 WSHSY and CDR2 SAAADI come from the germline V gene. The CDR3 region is CASLLRPAMANYGYTF. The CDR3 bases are TGTGCCAGCCTCCTAAGACCCGCGATGGCTAACTATGGCTACACCTTC.

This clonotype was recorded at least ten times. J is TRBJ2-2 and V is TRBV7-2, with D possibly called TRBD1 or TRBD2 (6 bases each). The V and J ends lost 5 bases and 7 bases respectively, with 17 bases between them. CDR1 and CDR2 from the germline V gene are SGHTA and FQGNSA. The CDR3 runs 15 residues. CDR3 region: CASSIEGGAIGELFF. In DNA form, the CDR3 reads TGTGCCAGCAGCATTGAGGGGGGCGCGATCGGGGAGCTGTTTTTT.

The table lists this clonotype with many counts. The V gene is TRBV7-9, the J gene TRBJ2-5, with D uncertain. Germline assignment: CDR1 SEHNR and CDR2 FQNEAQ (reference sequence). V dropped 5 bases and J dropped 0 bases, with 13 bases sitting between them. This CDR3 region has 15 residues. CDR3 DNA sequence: TGTGCCAGCAGCCACGCTTGGCGGAACCAAGAGACCCAGTACTTC. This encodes CASSHAWRNQETQYF.